This TCR beta chain was sequenced for a study of blood T cell repertoires in COVID-19. For the study at large: Acute and convalescent COVID-19 specimens originated in the United States, Italy and Spain.

Per the germline V gene, CDR1 is SGHAT and CDR2 is FQNNGV. Trimming stripped 0 bases from V and 4 bases from J, with 12 bases between. This CDR3 is built from 15 residues. In the study's own analysis: Reference gene primers were amplified, and this amplification served to estimate nucleated cell counts. Profiling relied on immunoSEQ multiplex PCR, and the TCRdb table lists in-frame clones only, not all of them. For V, J and clone size, that table is used; D and trimming come from the DNA. The sample includes 120,000 or so clones, around three quarters of them seen just once. The chain recombines TRBV11-2 with TRBJ1-1; no clear D gene. The clonotype originates from a man aged 35-49 years with active or convalescent COVID-19. Sequences were obtained from peripheral blood. The CDR3: CASSLDGRFGTEAFF. CDR3 DNA sequence: TGTGCCAGCAGCTTAGATGGGAGATTCGGCACTGAAGCTTTCTTT.